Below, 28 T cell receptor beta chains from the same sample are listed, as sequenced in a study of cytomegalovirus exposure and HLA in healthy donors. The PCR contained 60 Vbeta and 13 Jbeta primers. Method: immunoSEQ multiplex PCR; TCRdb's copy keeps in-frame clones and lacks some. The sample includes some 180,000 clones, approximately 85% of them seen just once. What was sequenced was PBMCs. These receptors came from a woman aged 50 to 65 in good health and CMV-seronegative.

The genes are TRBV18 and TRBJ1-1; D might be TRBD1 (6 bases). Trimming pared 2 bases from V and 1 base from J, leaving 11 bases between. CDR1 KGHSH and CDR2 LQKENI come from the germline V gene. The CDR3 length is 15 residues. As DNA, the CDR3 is TGTGCCAGCTCACCAAGACGGACAGAGAACACTGAAGCTTTCTTT. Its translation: CASSPRRTENTEAFF. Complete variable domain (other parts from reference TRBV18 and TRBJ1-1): NAGVMQNPRHLVRRRGQEARLRCSPMKGHSHVYWYRQLPEEGLKFMVYLQKENIIDESGMPKERFSAEFPKEGPSILRIQQVVRGDSAAYFCASSPRRTENTEAFFGQGTRLTVV.

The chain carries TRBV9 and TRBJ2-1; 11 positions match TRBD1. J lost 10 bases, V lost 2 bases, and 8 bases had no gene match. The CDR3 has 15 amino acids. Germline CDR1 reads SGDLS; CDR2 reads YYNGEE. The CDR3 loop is CASSVWTGGTGEQFF. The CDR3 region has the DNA TGTGCCAGCAGCGTTTGGACAGGGGGCACTGGGGAGCAGTTCTTC.

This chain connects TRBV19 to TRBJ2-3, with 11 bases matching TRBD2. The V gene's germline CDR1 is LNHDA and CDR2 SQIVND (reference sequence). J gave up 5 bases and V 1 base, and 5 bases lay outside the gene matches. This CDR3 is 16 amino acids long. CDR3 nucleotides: TGTGCCAGTAGTATAGGCCCAGGACTAGCGGGAGATACGCAGTATTTT. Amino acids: CASSIGPGLAGDTQYF.

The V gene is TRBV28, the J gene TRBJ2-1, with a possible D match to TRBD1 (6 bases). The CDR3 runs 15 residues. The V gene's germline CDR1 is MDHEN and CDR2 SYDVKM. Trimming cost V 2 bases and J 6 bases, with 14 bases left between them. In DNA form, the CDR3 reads TGTGCCAGCAGTTTAGCCGGACAGACTATCAATGAGCAGTTCTTC. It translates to CASSLAGQTINEQFF.

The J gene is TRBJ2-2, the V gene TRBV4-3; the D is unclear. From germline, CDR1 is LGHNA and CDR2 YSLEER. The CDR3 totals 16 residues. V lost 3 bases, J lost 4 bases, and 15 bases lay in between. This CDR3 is CASSQDLNSFTGELFF. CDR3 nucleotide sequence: TGCGCCAGCAGCCAGGATCTAAATAGCTTCACCGGGGAGCTGTTTTTT.

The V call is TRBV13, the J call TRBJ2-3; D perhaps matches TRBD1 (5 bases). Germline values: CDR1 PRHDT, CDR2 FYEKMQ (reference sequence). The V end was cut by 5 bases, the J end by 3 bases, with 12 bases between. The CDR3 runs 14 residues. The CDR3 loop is CASSQGTGTDTQYF. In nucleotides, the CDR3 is TGTGCCAGCAGCCAGGGAACGGGTACAGATACGCAGTATTTT.

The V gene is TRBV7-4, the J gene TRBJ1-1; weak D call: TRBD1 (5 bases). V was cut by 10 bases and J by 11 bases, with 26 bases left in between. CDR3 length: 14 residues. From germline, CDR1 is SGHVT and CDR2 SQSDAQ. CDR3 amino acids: CANTDPRYGGWAFF. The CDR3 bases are TGTGCCAACACCGATCCAAGGTACGGGGGATGGGCTTTCTTT.

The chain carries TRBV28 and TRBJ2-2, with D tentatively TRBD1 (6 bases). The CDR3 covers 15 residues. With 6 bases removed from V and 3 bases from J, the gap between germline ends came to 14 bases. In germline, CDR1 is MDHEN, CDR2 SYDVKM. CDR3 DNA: TGTGCCAGCAGCTCAGGACAGACTTACACCGGGGAGCTGTTTTTT. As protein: CASSSGQTYTGELFF.

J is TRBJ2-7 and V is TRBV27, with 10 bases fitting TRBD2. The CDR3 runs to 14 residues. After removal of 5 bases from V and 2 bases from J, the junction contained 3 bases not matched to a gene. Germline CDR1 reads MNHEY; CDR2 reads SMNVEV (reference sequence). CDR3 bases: TGTGCCAGCAGTCACGGGACTAGCGCCTACGAGCAGTACTTC. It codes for CASSHGTSAYEQYF.

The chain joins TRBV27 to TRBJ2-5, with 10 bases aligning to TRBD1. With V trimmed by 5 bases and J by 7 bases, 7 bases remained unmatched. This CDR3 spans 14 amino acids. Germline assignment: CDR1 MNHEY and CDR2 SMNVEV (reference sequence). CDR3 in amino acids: CASSRDRGQTTQYF. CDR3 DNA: TGTGCCAGCAGTAGGGACAGGGGCCAGACGACCCAGTACTTC.

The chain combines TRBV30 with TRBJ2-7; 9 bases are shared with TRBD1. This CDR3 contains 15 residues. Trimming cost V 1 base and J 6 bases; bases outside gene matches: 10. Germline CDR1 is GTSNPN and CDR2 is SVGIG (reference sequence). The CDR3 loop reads CAWSGLGQGSGEQYF. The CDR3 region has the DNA TGTGCCTGGAGTGGTCTGGGACAGGGCTCCGGCGAGCAGTACTTC.

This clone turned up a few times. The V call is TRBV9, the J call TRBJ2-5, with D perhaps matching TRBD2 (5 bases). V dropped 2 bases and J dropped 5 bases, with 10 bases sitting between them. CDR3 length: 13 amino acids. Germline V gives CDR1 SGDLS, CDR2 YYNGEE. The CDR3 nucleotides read TGTGCCAGCAGCGTCGGGGTAGTGGAGACCCAGTACTTC. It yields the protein CASSVGVVETQYF.

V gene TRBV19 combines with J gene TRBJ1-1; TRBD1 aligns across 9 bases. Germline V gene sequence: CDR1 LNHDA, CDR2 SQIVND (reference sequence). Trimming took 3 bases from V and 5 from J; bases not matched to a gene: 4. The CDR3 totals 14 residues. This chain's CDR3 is CASSMGQGSTEAFF. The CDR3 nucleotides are TGTGCCAGTAGTATGGGACAGGGCAGTACTGAAGCTTTCTTT.

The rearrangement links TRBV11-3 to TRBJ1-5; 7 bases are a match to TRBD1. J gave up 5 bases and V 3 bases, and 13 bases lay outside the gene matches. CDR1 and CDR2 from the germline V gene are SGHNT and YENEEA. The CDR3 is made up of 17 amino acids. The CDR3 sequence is CASSFSRPGQPDQPQHF. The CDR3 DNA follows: TGTGCCAGCAGCTTCTCCCGGCCGGGACAGCCCGATCAGCCCCAGCATTTT.

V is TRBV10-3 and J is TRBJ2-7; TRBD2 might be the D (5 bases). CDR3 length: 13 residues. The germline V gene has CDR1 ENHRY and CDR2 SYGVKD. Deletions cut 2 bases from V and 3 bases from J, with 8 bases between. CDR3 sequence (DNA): TGTGCCATCAGTGAGCGGGGAAACTACGAGCAGTACTTC. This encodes CAISERGNYEQYF.

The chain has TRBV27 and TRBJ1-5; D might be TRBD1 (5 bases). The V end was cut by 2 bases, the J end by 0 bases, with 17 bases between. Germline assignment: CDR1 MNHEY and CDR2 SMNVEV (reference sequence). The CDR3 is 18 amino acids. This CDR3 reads CASSLKREGSSSNQPQHF. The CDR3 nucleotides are TGTGCCAGCAGTTTAAAGAGGGAGGGGTCCTCTAGCAATCAGCCCCAGCATTTT.

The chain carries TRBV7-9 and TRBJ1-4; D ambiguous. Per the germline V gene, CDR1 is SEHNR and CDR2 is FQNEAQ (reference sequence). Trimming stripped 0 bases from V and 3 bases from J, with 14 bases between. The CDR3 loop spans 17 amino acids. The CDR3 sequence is CASSLAGGNDANEKLFF. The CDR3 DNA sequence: TGTGCCAGCAGCTTAGCCGGAGGGAACGATGCTAATGAAAAACTGTTTTTT.

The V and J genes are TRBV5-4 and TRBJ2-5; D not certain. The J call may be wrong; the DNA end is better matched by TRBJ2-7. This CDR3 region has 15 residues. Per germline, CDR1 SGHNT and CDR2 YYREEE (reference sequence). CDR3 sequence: CASSLESSRSYEQYF. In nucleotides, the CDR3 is TGTGCCAGCAGCTTGGAGAGTAGTCGTTCCTACGAGCAGTACTTC.

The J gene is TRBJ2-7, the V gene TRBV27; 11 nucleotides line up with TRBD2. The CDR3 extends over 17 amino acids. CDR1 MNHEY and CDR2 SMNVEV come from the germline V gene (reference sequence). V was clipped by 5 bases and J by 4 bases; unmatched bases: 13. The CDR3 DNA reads TGTGCCAGCAGTATGGAGGGGACTAGCGGATTTACTTACGAGCAGTACTTC. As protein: CASSMEGTSGFTYEQYF.

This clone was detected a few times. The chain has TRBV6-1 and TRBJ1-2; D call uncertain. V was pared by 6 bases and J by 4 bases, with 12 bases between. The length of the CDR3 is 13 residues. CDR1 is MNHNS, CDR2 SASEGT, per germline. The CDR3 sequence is CASRLQVTYGYTF. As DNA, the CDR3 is TGTGCCAGCAGGTTGCAGGTTACCTATGGCTACACCTTC.

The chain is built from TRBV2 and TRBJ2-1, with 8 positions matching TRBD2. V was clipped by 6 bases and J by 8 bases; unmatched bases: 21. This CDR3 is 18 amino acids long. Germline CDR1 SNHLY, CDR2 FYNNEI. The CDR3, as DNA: TGTGCCAGCAGATTCTTAGCGGGACTGAAGGAAGGGAGCGATGAGCAGTTCTTC. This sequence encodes CASRFLAGLKEGSDEQFF.

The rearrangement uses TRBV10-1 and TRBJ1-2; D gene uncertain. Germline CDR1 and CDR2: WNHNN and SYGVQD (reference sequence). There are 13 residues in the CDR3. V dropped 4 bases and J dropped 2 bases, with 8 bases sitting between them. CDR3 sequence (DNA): TGCGCCAGCAGTGCCTCAGGAAACTATGGCTACACCTTC. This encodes CASSASGNYGYTF.

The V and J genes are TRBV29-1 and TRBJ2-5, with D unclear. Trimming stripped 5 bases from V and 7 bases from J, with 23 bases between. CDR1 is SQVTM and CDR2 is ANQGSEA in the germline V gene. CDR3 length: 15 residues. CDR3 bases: TGCAGCGTTTCCACTATTGTGAGCCCCAAACCGACCCAGTACTTC. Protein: CSVSTIVSPKPTQYF.

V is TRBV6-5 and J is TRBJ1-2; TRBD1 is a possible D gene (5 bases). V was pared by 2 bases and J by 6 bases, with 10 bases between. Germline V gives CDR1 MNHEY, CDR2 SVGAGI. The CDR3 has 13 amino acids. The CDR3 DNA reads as TGTGCCAGCAGTTACCAGGGCCTGAATGGCTACACCTTC. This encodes CASSYQGLNGYTF.

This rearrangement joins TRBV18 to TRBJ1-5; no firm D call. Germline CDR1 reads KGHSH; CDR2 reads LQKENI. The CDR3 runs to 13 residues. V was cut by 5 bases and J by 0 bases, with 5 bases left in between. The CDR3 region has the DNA TGTGCCAGCTCATCTTATAGCAATCAGCCCCAGCATTTT. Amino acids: CASSSYSNQPQHF.

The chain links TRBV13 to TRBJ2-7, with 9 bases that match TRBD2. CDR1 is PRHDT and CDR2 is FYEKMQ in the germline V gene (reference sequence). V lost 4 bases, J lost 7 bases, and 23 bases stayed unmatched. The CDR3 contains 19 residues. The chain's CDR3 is CASSSGAKRLLAGDREQYF. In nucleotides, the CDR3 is TGTGCCAGCAGCTCCGGGGCCAAACGTCTTTTAGCGGGAGATCGGGAGCAGTACTTC.

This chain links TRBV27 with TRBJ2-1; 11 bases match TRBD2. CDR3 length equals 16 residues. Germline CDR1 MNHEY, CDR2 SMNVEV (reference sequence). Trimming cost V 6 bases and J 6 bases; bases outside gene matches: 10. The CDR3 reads CASRPKLAGEGNEQFF. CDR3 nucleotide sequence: TGTGCCAGCAGACCTAAACTAGCGGGAGAGGGCAATGAGCAGTTCTTC.

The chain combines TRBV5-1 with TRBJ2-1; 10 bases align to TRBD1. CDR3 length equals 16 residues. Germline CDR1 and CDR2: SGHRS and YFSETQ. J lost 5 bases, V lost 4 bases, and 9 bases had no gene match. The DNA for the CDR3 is TGCGCCAGCAGCAAGCGAGGACAGGGGGGGAACAATGAGCAGTTCTTC. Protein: CASSKRGQGGNNEQFF.